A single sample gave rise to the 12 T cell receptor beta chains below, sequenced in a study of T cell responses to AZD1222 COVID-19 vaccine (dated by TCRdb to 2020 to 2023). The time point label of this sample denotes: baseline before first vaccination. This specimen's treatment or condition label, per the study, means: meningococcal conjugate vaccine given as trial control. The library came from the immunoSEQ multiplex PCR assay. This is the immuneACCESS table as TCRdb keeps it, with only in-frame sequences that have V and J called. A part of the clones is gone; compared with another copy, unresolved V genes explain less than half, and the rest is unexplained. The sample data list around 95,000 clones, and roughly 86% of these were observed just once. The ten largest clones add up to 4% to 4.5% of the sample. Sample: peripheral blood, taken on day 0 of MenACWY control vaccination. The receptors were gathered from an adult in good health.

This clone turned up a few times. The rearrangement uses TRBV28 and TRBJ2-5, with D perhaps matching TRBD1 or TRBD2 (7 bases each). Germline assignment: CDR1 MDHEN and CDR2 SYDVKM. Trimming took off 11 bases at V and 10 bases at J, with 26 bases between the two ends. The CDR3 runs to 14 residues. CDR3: CAARSGTDGRDQYF. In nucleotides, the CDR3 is TGTGCCGCACGCTCCGGGACAGATGGGAGGGACCAGTACTTC. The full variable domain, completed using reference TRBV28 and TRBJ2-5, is DVKVTQSSRYLVKRTGEKVFLECVQDMDHENMFWYRQDPGLGLRLIYFSYDVKMKEKGDIPEGYSVSREKKERFSLILESASTNQTSMYLCAARSGTDGRDQYFGPGTRLLVL.

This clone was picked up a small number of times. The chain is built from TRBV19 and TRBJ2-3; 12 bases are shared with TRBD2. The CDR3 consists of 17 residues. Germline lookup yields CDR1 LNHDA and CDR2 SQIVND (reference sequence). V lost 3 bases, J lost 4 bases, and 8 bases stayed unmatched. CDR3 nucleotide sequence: TGTGCCAGTAGTATGGCGACTAGCGGGGGACGAGCAGATACGCAGTATTTT. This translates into CASSMATSGGRADTQYF.

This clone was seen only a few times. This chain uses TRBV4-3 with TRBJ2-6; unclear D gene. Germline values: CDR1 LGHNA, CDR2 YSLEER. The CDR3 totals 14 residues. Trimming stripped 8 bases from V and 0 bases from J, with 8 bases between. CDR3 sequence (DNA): TGCGCCAGCGCCTTGAACTCTGGGGCCAACGTCCTGACTTTC. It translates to CASALNSGANVLTF.

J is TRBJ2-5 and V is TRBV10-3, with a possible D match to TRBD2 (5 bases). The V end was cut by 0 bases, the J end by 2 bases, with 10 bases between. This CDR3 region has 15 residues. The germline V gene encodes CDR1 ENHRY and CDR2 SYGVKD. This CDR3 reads CAISESLDSQETQYF. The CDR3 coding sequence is TGTGCCATCAGTGAGTCTTTGGACTCTCAAGAGACCCAGTACTTC.

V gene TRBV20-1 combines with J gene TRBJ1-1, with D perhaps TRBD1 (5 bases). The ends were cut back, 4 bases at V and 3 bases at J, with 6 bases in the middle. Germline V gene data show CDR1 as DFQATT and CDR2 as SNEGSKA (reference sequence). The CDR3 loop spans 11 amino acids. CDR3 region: CSAMGDTEAFF. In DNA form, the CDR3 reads TGCAGTGCTATGGGGGACACTGAAGCTTTCTTT.

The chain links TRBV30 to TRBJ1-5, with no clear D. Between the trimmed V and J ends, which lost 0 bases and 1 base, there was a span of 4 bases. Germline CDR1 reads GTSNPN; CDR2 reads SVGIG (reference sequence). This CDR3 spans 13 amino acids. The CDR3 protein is CAWSVKSNQPQHF. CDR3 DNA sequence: TGTGCCTGGAGTGTCAAGAGCAATCAGCCCCAGCATTTT.

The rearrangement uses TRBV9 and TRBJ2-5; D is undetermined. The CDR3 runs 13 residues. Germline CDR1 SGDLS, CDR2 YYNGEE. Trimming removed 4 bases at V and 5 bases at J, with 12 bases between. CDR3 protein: CASSLDPGETQYF. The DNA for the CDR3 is TGTGCCAGCAGCCTGGACCCCGGGGAGACCCAGTACTTC.

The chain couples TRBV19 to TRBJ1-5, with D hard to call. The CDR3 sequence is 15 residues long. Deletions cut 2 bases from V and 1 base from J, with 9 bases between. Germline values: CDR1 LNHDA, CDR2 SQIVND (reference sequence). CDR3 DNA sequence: TGTGCCAGTAGTATAATTAAGGACAGCAATCAGCCCCAGCATTTT. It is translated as CASSIIKDSNQPQHF.

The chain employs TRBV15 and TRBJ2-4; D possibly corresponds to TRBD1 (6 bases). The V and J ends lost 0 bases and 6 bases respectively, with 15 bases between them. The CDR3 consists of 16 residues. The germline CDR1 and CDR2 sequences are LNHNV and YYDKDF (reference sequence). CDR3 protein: CATSRDRVQGINIQYF. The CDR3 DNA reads TGTGCCACCAGCAGAGATCGAGTGCAGGGGATAAACATTCAGTACTTC.

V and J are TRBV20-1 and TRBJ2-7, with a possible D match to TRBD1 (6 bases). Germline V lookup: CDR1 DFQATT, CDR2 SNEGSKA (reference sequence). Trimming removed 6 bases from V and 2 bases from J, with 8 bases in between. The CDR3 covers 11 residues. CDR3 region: CSAQGPYEQYF. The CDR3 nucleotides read TGCAGTGCCCAGGGGCCCTACGAGCAGTACTTC.

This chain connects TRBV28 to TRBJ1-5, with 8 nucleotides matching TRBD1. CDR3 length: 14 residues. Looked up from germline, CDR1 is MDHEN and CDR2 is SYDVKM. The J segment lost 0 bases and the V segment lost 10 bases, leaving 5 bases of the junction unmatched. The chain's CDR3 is CAIDRGDSNQPQHF. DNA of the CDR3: TGTGCCATCGACAGGGGAGATAGCAATCAGCCCCAGCATTTT.

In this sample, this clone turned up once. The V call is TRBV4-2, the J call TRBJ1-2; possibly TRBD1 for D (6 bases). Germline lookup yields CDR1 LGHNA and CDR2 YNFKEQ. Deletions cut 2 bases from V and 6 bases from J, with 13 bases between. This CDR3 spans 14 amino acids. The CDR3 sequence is CASSQRRQGNGYTF. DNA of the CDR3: TGTGCCAGCAGCCAACGGCGCCAGGGGAATGGCTACACCTTC.